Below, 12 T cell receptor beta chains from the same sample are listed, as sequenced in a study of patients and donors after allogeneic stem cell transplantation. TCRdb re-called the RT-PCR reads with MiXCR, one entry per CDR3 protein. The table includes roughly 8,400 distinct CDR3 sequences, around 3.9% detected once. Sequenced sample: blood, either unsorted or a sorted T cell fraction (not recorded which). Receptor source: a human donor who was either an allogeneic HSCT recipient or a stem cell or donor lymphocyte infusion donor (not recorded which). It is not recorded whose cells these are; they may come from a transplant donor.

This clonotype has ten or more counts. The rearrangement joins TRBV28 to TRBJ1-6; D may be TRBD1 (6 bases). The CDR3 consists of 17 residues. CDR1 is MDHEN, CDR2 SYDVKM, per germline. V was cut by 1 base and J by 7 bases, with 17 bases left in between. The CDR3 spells CASSLYPGHRTNSPLHF. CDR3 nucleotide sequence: TGTGCCAGCAGTTTATACCCGGGACACCGAACCAATTCACCCCTCCACTTT.

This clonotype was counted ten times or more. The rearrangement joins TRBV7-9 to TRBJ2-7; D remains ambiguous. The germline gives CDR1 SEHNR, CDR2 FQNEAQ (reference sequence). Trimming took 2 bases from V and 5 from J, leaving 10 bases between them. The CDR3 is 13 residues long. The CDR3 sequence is CASSLPESNEQYF. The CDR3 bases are TGTGCCAGCAGCTTACCCGAATCAAACGAGCAGTACTTC. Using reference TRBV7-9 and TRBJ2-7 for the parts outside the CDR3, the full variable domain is DTGVSQNPRHKITKRGQNVTFRCDPISEHNRLYWYRQTLGQGPEFLTYFQNEAQLEKSRLLSDRFSAERPKGSFSTLEIQRTEQGDSAMYLCASSLPESNEQYFGPGTRLTVT.

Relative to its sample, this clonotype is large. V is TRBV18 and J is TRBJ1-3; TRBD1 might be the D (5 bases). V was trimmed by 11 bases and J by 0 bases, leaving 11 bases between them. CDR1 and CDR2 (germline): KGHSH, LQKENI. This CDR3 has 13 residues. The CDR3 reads CAGTTGSGNTIYF. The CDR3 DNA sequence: TGTGCCGGAACAACAGGCTCTGGAAACACCATATATTTT.

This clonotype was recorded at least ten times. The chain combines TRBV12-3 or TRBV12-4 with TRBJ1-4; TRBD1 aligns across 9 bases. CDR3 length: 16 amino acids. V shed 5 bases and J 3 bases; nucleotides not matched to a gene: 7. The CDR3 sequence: CASSDSQGAANEKLFF. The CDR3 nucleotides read TGTGCCAGCAGTGACTCACAGGGGGCAGCTAATGAAAAACTGTTTTTT.

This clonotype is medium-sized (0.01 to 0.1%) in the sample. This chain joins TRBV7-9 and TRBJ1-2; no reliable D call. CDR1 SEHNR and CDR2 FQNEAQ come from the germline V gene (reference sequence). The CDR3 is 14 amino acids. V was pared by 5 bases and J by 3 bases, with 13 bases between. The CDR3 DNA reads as TGTGCCAGCAGCGCTATCGTGGCTGACTATGGCTACACCTTC. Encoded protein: CASSAIVADYGYTF.

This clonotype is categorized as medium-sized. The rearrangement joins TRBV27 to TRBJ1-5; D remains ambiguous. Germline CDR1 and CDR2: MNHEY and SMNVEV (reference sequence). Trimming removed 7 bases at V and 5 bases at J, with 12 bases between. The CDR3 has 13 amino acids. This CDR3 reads CASTAGPYQPQHF. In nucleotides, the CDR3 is TGTGCCAGCACGGCAGGACCATATCAGCCCCAGCATTTT.

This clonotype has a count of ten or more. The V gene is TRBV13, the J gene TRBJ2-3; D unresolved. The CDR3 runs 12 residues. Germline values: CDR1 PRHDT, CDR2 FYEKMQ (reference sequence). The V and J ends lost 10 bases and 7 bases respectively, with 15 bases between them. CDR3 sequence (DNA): TGTGCCACCTTTTACCTCGCGAATACGCAGTATTTT. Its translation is CATFYLANTQYF.

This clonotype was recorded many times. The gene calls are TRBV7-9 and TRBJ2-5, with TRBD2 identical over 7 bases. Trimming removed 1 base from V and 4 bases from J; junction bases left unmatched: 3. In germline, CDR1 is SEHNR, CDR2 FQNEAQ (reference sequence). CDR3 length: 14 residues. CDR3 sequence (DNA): TGTGCCAGCAGCTTAGTAGTAGCGGGAGAGACCCAGTACTTC. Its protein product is CASSLVVAGETQYF.

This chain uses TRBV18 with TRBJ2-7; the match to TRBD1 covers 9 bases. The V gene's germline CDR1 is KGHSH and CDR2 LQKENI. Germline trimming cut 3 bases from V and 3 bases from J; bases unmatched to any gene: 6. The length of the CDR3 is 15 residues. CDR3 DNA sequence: TGTGCCAGCTCACCGAGGACAGGGGTCTACTACGAGCAGTACTTC. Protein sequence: CASSPRTGVYYEQYF. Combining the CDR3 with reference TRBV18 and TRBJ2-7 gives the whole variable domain NAGVMQNPRHLVRRRGQEARLRCSPMKGHSHVYWYRQLPEEGLKFMVYLQKENIIDESGMPKERFSAEFPKEGPSILRIQQVVRGDSAAYFCASSPRTGVYYEQYFGPGTRLTVT.

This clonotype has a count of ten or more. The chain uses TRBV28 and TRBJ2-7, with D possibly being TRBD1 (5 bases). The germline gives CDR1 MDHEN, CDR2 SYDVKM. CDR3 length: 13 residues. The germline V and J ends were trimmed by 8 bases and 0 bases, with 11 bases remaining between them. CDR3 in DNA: TGTGCCAGCCGTGGACATGTCTCCTACGAGCAGTACTTC. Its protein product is CASRGHVSYEQYF. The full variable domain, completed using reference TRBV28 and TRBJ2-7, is DVKVTQSSRYLVKRTGEKVFLECVQDMDHENMFWYRQDPGLGLRLIYFSYDVKMKEKGDIPEGYSVSREKKERFSLILESASTNQTSMYLCASRGHVSYEQYFGPGTRLTVT.

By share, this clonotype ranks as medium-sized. The CDR3, as DNA: TGTGCCAGCAGCTTTTTGACAGCTAGTGGCTACACCTTC. Translating it yields CASSFLTASGYTF. The chain recombines TRBV7-9 with TRBJ1-2, with D possibly matching TRBD1 (5 bases). The CDR3 extends over 13 amino acids. The V end lost 3 bases, the J end lost 7 bases, and 12 bases lay between the germline ends. Per the germline V gene, CDR1 is SEHNR and CDR2 is FQNEAQ (reference sequence). Together with reference TRBV7-9 and TRBJ1-2, the CDR3 gives the full variable domain: DTGVSQNPRHKITKRGQNVTFRCDPISEHNRLYWYRQTLGQGPEFLTYFQNEAQLEKSRLLSDRFSAERPKGSFSTLEIQRTEQGDSAMYLCASSFLTASGYTFGSGTRLTVV.

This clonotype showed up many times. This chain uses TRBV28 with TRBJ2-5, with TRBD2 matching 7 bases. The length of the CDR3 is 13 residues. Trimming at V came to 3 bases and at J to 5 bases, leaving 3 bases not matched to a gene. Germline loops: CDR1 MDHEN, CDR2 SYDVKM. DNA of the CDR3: TGTGCCAGCAGTTTCGACGGGAGGGAGACCCAGTACTTC. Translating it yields CASSFDGRETQYF.